This note documents a single T cell receptor beta chain sequence. Its antigen is unknown. The record originates from a study of cytomegalovirus exposure and HLA in healthy donors. Points from the study as a whole: Looking again later, the authors saw that most CMV-associated TCR beta chains seemed HLA-restricted.

With 1 base removed from V and 4 bases from J, the gap between germline ends came to 7 bases. Germline CDR1 SEHNR, CDR2 FQNEAQ (reference sequence). The CDR3 is 13 amino acids. The primer mix had 60 Vbeta and 13 Jbeta primers. Libraries were prepared by immunoSEQ multiplex PCR; TCRdb keeps only in-frame clonotypes and omits some of them. The sample records 120,000 to 150,000 clones, around 85% being singletons. The material sequenced was PBMCs. The clonotype was recovered from a female donor in good health and CMV-seronegative. The V gene is TRBV7-9, the J gene TRBJ1-2; D gene ambiguous. The CDR3 region has the DNA TGTGCCAGCAGCTTAGAAGACTTCTATGGCTACACCTTC. Protein sequence: CASSLEDFYGYTF.